This is a list of T cell receptor beta chains from one sample in a study of T cell responses to AZD1222 COVID-19 vaccine. Generated by immunoSEQ multiplex PCR, the TCRdb table keeps only in-frame clones and is missing some. In the table there are some 120,000 clones, around 94% of which are singletons. The material sequenced was peripheral blood, taken on day 0 of AZD1222 vaccination. The receptors come from an adult in good health. Each CDR3 is given with its conserved first and last residue. The D gene is left open where the match is weak. Part of the rows lack a size; the others show once, few, many or a class for expanded clones.

J | size | D | V | DNA | CDR3
TRBJ2-3 | once | TRBD1 | TRBV6-2/TRBV6-3 | TGTGCCAGCAGCCCGACAGGGATGGGCACAGATACGCAGTATTTT | CASSPTGMGTDTQYF
TRBJ1-1 | - | TRBD1 | TRBV7-6 | TGTGCCAGCAGCTTAAGACAGGGGGCGAGGGACACTGAAGCTTTCTTT | CASSLRQGARDTEAFF
TRBJ2-1 | once | - | TRBV6-1 | TGTGCCAGCAGTGAACCAGGGTACGAGCAGTTCTTC | CASSEPGYEQFF
TRBJ2-3 | - | - | TRBV7-2 | TGTGCCAGCAGCTTACTCGCCCCTTCCACAGATACGCAGTATTTT | CASSLLAPSTDTQYF
TRBJ1-2 | - | - | TRBV9 | TGTGCCAGCAGCGTTTGGGCAGGGGAGGCCTATGGCTACACCTTC | CASSVWAGEAYGYTF
TRBJ2-7 | - | - | TRBV5-4 | TGTGCCAGCAGCCTCCGGGACGGATCCTACGAGCAGTACTTC | CASSLRDGSYEQYF
TRBJ1-5 | few | - | TRBV30 | TGTGCCTGGAGTACAAGGGGCAATCAGCCCCAGCATTTT | CAWSTRGNQPQHF
TRBJ1-5 | - | TRBD1 | TRBV6-6 | TGTGCCAGCAGCCTAAGGGGGCCTGGACAGGGCGCCCTTAAGGGTCAGCCCCAGCATTTT | CASSLRGPGQGALKGQPQHF
TRBJ1-2 | - | - | TRBV9 | TGTGCCAGCAGTAGTCCAGTCAACTATGGCTACACCTTC | CASSSPVNYGYTF
TRBJ2-1 | - | - | TRBV9 | TGTGCCAGCAGCGTAGGAGGTGGATTGGTCGGTGAGCAGTTCTTC | CASSVGGGLVGEQFF
TRBJ2-3 | - | - | TRBV12-5 | TGTGCTAGTGGTTTCGGGGTACATGGAGATACGCAGTATTTT | CASGFGVHGDTQYF
TRBJ1-1 | once | TRBD1 | TRBV7-9 | TGTGCCAGCAGCTTGGTGCCCGGGGACAGGGGGAAAGCTTTCTTT | CASSLVPGDRGKAFF
TRBJ2-1 | - | - | TRBV18 | TGTGCCAGCTCACCAGCGGGACCGCTGAGGAATGAGCAGTTCTTC | CASSPAGPLRNEQFF
TRBJ1-1 | - | - | TRBV28 | TGTGCCAGCAGTTTAGGGCATATGAACACTGAAGCTTTCTTT | CASSLGHMNTEAFF
TRBJ2-3 | - | TRBD2 | TRBV28 | TGTGTCCAGCTACGGCTAGCGGGAGGGAACACAGATACGCAGTATTTT | CVQLRLAGGNTDTQYF
TRBJ2-1 | - | TRBD2 | TRBV4-1 | TGCGCCAGCAGCCGGGGACTAGCGTTGAGCTCCTACAATGAGCAGTTCTTC | CASSRGLALSSYNEQFF
TRBJ1-2 | - | TRBD1 | TRBV30 | TGTGCCTGGAGGGACGGGACAGGGGGCGCAGGCTATGGCTACACCTTC | CAWRDGTGGAGYGYTF
TRBJ2-7 | - | - | TRBV5-1 | TGCGCCAGCAGCTTGGTTGTCAGCCCCTACGAGCAGTACTTC | CASSLVVSPYEQYF
TRBJ1-1 | - | - | TRBV28 | TGTGCCAGCAGTTTATCGGGGAACACTGAAGCTTTCTTT | CASSLSGNTEAFF
TRBJ2-7 | - | - | TRBV6-6 | TGTGCCAGCAGCCCTTCGGGCTACGAGCAGTACTTC | CASSPSGYEQYF
TRBJ2-1 | - | - | TRBV11-2 | TGTGCCAGCAGCTTAGAAGGGCTCGATGAGCAGTTCTTC | CASSLEGLDEQFF
TRBJ2-5 | - | - | TRBV19 | TGTGCCAGTAGTATAGAAGGCAGGGGAGAGACCCAGTACTTC | CASSIEGRGETQYF